Given below is one T cell receptor beta chain in context. Its antigen remains unidentified. Sequencing was done on patients that had shown CD8+CD57+ cell expansion by flow cytometry. Every one of the patients had aplastic anemia (severe, acquired). The data were taken from a study of CD8+CD57+ T cells in acquired aplastic anemia. Turning to the study itself: DNA per sorted CD4+ or CD8+ sample ranged roughly 0.17 to 27.4 ug, averaging 3.2 ug.

Study-level results: A significant difference in CD8+ Simpson's diversity between patients and controls was not found.

Genomic DNA served as template for TCR beta VDJ and CDR3 profiling. TCRdb analysed the reads with MiXCR anew, one entry per CDR3 protein. Of fewer than 80,000 distinct CDR3 sequences listed, less than 85% were seen once; the top ten hold about four fifths. The sequencing sample was made of sorted CD4+, CD8+, or CD8+CD57+ T cells (not recorded which) from PBMCs. The origin of this receptor is a human donor with aplastic anemia.

This CDR3 reads CASSLSSIYF. The CDR3 bases are TGTGCCAGCAGCCTTTCGTCCATATATTTT. This chain uses TRBV7-9 with TRBJ1-3; D gene uncertain. CDR3 length: 10 residues. Trimming left V 5 bases short and J 11 bases short, with 7 bases between. Germline CDR1 and CDR2: SEHNR and FQNEAQ (reference sequence).